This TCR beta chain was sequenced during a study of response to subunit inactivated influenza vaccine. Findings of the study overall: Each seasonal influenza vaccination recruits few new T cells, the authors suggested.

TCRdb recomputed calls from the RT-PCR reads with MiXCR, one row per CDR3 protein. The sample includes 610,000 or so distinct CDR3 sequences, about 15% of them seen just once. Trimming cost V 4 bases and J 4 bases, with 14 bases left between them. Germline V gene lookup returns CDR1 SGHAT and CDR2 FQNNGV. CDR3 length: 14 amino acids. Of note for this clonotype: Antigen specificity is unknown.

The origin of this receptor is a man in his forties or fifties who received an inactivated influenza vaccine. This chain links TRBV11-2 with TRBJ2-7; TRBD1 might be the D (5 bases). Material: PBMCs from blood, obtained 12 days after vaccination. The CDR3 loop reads CASSSPAGQYEQYF. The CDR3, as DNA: TGTGCCAGCAGCTCCCCGGCAGGGCAATACGAGCAGTACTTC.